This T cell receptor beta chain was captured in a study of control samples from healthy donors and cancer patients. The method was immunoSEQ multiplex PCR; TCRdb's version includes in-frame clones alone and lacks a portion of them. The sample shows about 89,000 clones, under 90% of them seen only once. V shed 1 base, J shed 4 bases, and the junction held 7 bases outside the gene matches. The length of the CDR3 is 16 residues. Germline V CDR1 and CDR2: LNHDA, SQIVND (reference sequence). This clonotype was obtained from a woman in her thirties or forties in good health. This chain joins TRBV19 and TRBJ1-1; 9 bases line up with TRBD1. The sample was blood. The CDR3 is CASSIAQTGGCTEAFF. Written as DNA, the CDR3 is TGTGCCAGTAGTATAGCCCAGACAGGGGGTTGCACTGAAGCTTTCTTT.